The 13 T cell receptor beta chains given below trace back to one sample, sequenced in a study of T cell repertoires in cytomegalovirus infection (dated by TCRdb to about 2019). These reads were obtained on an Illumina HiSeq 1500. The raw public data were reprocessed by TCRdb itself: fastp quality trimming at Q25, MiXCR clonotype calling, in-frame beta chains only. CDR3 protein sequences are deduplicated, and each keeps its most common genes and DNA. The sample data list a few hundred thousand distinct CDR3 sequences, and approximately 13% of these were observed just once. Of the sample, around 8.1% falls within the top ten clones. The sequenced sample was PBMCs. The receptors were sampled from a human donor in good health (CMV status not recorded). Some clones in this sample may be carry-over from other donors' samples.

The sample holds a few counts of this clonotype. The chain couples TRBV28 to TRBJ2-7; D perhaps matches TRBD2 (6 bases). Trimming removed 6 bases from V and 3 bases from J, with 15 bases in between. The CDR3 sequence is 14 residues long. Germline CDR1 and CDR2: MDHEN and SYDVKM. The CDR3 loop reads CASRGPGEFYEQYF. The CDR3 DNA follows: TGTGCCAGCAGGGGCCCGGGGGAGTTCTACGAGCAGTACTTC.

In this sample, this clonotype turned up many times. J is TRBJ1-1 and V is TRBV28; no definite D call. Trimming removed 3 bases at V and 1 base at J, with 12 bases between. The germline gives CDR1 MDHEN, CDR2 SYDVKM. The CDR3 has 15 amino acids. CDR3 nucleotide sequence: TGTGCCAGCAGTTTTGGCAGTGTAGGGAACACTGAAGCTTTCTTT. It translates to CASSFGSVGNTEAFF.

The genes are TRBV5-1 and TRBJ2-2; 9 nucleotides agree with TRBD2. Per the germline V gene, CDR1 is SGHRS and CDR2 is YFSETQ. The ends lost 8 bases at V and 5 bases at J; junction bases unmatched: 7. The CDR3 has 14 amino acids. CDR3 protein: CASQAGGATGELFF. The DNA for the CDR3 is TGCGCCAGTCAAGCGGGAGGCGCGACCGGGGAGCTGTTTTTT.

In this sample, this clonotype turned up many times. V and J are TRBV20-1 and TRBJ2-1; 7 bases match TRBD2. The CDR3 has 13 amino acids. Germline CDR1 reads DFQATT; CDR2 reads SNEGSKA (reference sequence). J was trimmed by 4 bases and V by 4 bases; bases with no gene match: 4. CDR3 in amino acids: CSATAGEYNEQFF. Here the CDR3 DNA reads TGCAGTGCTACTGCGGGAGAGTACAATGAGCAGTTCTTC.

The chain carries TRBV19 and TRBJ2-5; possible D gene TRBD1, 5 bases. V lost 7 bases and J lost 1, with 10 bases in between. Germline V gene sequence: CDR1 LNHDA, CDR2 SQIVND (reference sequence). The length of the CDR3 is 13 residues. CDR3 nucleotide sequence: TGTGCCAGTAAGGGGCGGATCCAAGAGACCCAGTACTTC. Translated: CASKGRIQETQYF.

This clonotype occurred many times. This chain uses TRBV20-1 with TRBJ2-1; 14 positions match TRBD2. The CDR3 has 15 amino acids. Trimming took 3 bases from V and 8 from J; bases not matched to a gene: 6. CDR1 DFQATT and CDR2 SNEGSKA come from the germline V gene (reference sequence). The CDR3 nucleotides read TGCAGTGCTAGTCGACTAGCGGGAGGGCCGCATGAGCAGTTCTTC. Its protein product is CSASRLAGGPHEQFF.

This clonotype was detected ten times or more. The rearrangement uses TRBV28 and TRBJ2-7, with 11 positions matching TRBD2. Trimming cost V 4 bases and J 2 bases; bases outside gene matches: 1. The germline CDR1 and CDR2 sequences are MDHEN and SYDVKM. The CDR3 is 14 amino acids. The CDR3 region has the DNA TGTGCCAGCAGTTATAGCGGGAGGGCCTACGAGCAGTACTTC. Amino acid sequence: CASSYSGRAYEQYF.

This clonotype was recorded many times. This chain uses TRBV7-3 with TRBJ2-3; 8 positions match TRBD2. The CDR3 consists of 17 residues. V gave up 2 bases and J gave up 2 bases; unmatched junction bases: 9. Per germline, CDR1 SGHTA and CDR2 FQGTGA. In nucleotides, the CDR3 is TGTGCCAGCAGCTTAGAAGGGACTAGGCCGATCACAGATACGCAGTATTTT. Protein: CASSLEGTRPITDTQYF.

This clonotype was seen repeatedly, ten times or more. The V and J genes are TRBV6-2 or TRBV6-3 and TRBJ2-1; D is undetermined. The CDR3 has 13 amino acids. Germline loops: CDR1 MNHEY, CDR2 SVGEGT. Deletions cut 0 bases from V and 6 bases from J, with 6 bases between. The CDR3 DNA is TGTGCCAGCAGTTACTCGACCTTCAATGAGCAGTTCTTC. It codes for CASSYSTFNEQFF.

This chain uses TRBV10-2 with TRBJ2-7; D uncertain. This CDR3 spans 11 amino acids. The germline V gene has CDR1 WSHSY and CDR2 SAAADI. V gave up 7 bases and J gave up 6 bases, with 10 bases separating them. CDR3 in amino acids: CASTTNAEQYF. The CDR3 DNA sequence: TGCGCCAGCACCACCAACGCCGAGCAGTACTTC.

Here the CDR3 reads CASSKTGASSYNEQFF. The DNA of the CDR3 is TGTGCCAGCAGCAAAACGGGGGCCAGCTCCTACAATGAGCAGTTCTTC. The chain links TRBV5-4 to TRBJ2-1, with D perhaps given as TRBD1 or TRBD2 (6 bases each). CDR3 length equals 16 residues. The V end was cut by 4 bases, the J end by 0 bases, with 14 bases between. Germline assignment: CDR1 SGHNT and CDR2 YYREEE (reference sequence).

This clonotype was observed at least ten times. The CDR3 is CASSHRGLGTEAFF. The CDR3 DNA follows: TGTGCCAGCAGCCATAGGGGGCTAGGTACTGAAGCTTTCTTT. V gene TRBV14 combines with J gene TRBJ1-1; 7 nucleotides match TRBD1. Trimming at V came to 3 bases and at J to 5 bases, leaving 6 bases not matched to a gene. The CDR3 covers 14 residues. CDR1 SGHDN and CDR2 FVKESK come from the germline V gene.

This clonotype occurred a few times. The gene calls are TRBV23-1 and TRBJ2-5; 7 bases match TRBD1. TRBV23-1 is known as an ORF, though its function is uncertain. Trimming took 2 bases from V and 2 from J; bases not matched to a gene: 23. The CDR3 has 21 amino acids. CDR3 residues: CASSQLEDRTETDSGQETQYF. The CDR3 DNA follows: TGCGCCAGCAGTCAACTAGAGGACAGGACTGAAACGGACTCCGGGCAAGAGACCCAGTACTTC.